This T cell receptor (beta chain) was sequenced during a study of T cells after yellow fever vaccination. General study findings and limits: Detected again after the booster were most primary-vaccination clones, at approximately 95% CD4 and roughly 88% CD8.

This clonotype was seen a handful of times. The target antigen is unknown. TCRdb redid the calling of the 5' RACE reads with MiXCR, one entry per CDR3 protein. The repertoire holds under 250,000 distinct CDR3 sequences, with 2.5% to 3.5% as singletons. The CDR3 covers 17 residues. The ends were cut back, 4 bases at V and 4 bases at J, with 20 bases in the middle. The material was CD4+ T cells sorted from PBMCs, obtained 10 days after the yellow fever booster vaccination. This receptor was taken from a man younger than 35 who received the YFV17D yellow fever vaccine. The chain links TRBV23-1 to TRBJ1-5, with no clear D. TRBV23-1 is an ORF, with its function uncertain. This CDR3 reads CASSRNNDGYRNQPQHF. The CDR3 region has the DNA TGCGCCAGCAGTCGAAACAACGACGGGTATCGAAATCAGCCCCAGCATTTT.